The clone carrying this TCR beta chain was seen a few times. V was clipped by 5 bases and J by 0 bases, with 10 bases between them. The CDR3 covers 14 residues. Germline lookup yields CDR1 SEHNR and CDR2 FQNEAQ (reference sequence). The data belong to a study of cytotoxic CD8 clonotypes in ibrutinib-treated CLL. Sequenced by immunoSEQ multiplex PCR; TCRdb stores in-frame clones only, minus some. The table lists 300,000 to 350,000 clones, around four fifths of them singletons, with 5.5% to 8% in the top ten. This sample comprised PBMCs, obtained before ibrutinib treatment. This chain connects TRBV7-9 to TRBJ1-1; D is unclear. The TCR was taken from a human donor with chronic lymphocytic leukemia. As DNA, the CDR3 is TGTGCCAGCAGCCCAGTCGCATTGAACACTGAAGCTTTCTTT. Its translation is CASSPVALNTEAFF. The whole variable domain, remainder taken from reference TRBV7-9 and TRBJ1-1, is DTGVSQNPRHKITKRGQNVTFRCDPISEHNRLYWYRQTLGQGPEFLTYFQNEAQLEKSRLLSDRFSAERPKGSFSTLEIQRTEQGDSAMYLCASSPVALNTEAFFGQGTRLTVV.